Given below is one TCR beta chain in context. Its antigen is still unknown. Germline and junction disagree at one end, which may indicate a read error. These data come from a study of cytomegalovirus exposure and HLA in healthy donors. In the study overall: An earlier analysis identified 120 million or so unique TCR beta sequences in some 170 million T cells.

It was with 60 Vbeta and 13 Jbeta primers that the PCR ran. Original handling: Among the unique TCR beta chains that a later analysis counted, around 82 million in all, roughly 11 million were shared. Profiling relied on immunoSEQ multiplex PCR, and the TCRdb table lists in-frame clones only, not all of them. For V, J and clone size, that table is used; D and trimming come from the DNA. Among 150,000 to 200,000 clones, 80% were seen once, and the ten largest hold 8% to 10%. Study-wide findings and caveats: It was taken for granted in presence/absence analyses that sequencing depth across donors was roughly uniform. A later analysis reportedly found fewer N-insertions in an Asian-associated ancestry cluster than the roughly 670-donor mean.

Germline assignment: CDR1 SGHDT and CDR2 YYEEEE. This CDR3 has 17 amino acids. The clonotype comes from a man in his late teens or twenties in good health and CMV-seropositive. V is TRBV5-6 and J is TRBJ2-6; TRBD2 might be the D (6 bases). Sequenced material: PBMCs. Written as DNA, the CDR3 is TGTGCCAGCAGCCGCGGCCTGGGGAACGGCGGGGCCAACGGCCTGACTTTC. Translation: CASSRGLGNGGANGLTF.